Listed below are T cell receptor beta chains from one sample, sequenced in a study of cytomegalovirus exposure and HLA in healthy donors. Assay: immunoSEQ multiplex PCR; the TCRdb copy retains only in-frame clones and omits some. This sample carries 170,000 or so clones, around 80% of them seen once, and the ten largest clones take 6.3%. Material for sequencing was PBMCs. The receptors were sampled from a male donor in good health and CMV-seropositive. CDR3s include the opening cysteine and the closing phenylalanine or tryptophan. Fields, in order: D gene, J gene, clone size, V gene, CDR3 protein, CDR3 DNA. The D gene is left open where the match is weak. Clone size is shown for a subset of rows, as once, few, many or a class of expanded clone.

D gene: .; J gene: TRBJ2-7; clone size: .; V gene: TRBV2; CDR3 protein: CASHRDPYEQYF; CDR3 DNA: TGTGCCAGCCACAGGGACCCCTACGAGCAGTACTTC
D gene: TRBD1; J gene: TRBJ1-1; clone size: .; V gene: TRBV9; CDR3 protein: CASSGRQGWNTEAFF; CDR3 DNA: TGTGCCAGCAGCGGCCGACAGGGGTGGAACACTGAAGCTTTCTTT
D gene: TRBD2; J gene: TRBJ2-7; clone size: .; V gene: TRBV19; CDR3 protein: CASSAAGTSVYEQYF; CDR3 DNA: TGTGCCAGTAGTGCAGCCGGGACTAGCGTCTACGAGCAGTACTTC
D gene: TRBD2; J gene: TRBJ2-1; clone size: .; V gene: TRBV2; CDR3 protein: CASSETPSAGAEPEQFF; CDR3 DNA: TGTGCCAGCAGTGAGACCCCAAGCGCGGGAGCGGAGCCTGAGCAGTTCTTC
D gene: TRBD2; J gene: TRBJ2-3; clone size: few; V gene: TRBV19; CDR3 protein: CASSMRTSGSSDTQYF; CDR3 DNA: TGTGCCAGTAGTATGAGAACTAGCGGGAGCTCAGATACGCAGTATTTT
D gene: TRBD1; J gene: TRBJ1-2; clone size: .; V gene: TRBV2; CDR3 protein: CVSSEGQVYGYTF; CDR3 DNA: TGTGTCAGCAGTGAAGGACAGGTGTATGGCTACACCTTC
D gene: .; J gene: TRBJ1-1; clone size: few; V gene: TRBV9; CDR3 protein: CASRPGPRDTEAFF; CDR3 DNA: TGTGCCAGCAGGCCTGGGCCGAGGGACACTGAAGCTTTCTTT
D gene: .; J gene: TRBJ1-5; clone size: .; V gene: TRBV27; CDR3 protein: CASSFRNQPQHF; CDR3 DNA: TGTGCCAGCAGTTTCCGGAATCAGCCCCAGCATTTT
D gene: .; J gene: TRBJ1-1; clone size: .; V gene: TRBV5-1; CDR3 protein: CASSLGRGPPEAFF; CDR3 DNA: TGCGCCAGCAGCTTGGGGCGGGGGCCTCCTGAAGCTTTCTTT
D gene: .; J gene: TRBJ1-4; clone size: .; V gene: TRBV11-1; CDR3 protein: CASSFWGSEKLFF; CDR3 DNA: TGTGCCAGCAGCTTTTGGGGCTCTGAAAAACTGTTTTTT
D gene: TRBD1; J gene: TRBJ1-3; clone size: .; V gene: TRBV19; CDR3 protein: CATNPGTAFSGNTIYF; CDR3 DNA: TGTGCCACCAACCCCGGGACAGCTTTCTCTGGAAACACCATATATTTT
D gene: TRBD1; J gene: TRBJ1-2; clone size: .; V gene: TRBV25-1; CDR3 protein: CASSTGGAAGYTF; CDR3 DNA: TGTGCCAGCAGTACAGGGGGCGCGGCTGGCTACACCTTC
D gene: .; J gene: TRBJ1-5; clone size: .; V gene: TRBV27; CDR3 protein: CASSFTQFNQPQHF; CDR3 DNA: TGTGCCAGCAGTTTTACACAGTTCAATCAGCCCCAGCATTTT